This TCR beta chain was recovered during a study of tissue T cells after allogeneic stem cell transplantation. Regarding time point: mouse harvest day 14 after allogeneic transplant. Mouse grafts combined 10^7 T-cell-depleted bone marrow cells with 10^6 splenic CD5+ T cells. Tissues came from B6→BALB/c major-mismatch GVHD mice at day 7 or 14. Broader study findings: In patients and mice, blood and spleen missed much of tissue repertoire.

A few counts support this clone. The antigen is not known. Germline and genes: mouse. The CDR3 is cut off 1 residue early in the read; its end comes from the germline J gene. Per germline, CDR1 KGHPV and CDR2 FQNQEV (reference sequence). The V end lost 4 bases, the J end lost 0 bases, and 9 bases lay between the germline ends. This CDR3 spans 14 amino acids. Clones were sequenced by immunoSEQ multiplex PCR, and TCRdb holds only the in-frame ones, with some missing. The sample lists around 6,100 clones, 45% occurring once. Material: gut tissue. The chain couples TRBV26 to TRBJ1-1; D uncertain. The receptor was isolated from a female BALB/c mouse given C57BL/6 T cells with graft-versus-host disease after an allogeneic hematopoietic cell transplant. CDR3 bases read: TGTGCCAGCAGTCCGCAGCGTGCAAACACAGAAGTCTTC. Translation gives CASSPQRANTEVF. The CDR3 in full is CASSPQRANTEVFF.